The 29 T cell receptor beta chains below come from one sample, sequenced in a study of cytomegalovirus exposure and HLA in healthy donors (dated by TCRdb to 2016 to 2017). Receptors were amplified or captured by the immunoSEQ multiplex PCR assay. TCRdb carries this immuneACCESS record with in-frame sequences only. Its versions omit some clonotypes, under half of them owing to an unresolved V gene in the studies checked, with the rest unexplained. This sample gives around 150,000 clones in total; around nine tenths of them show up just once. 4.2% of the sample is taken by the ten largest. Sequencing was done on a sample of PBMCs. These receptors all stem from a man younger than 30 in good health and CMV-seropositive.

The chain links TRBV18 to TRBJ2-1; a weak D match, TRBD1 (5 bases). The germline V gene has CDR1 KGHSH and CDR2 LQKENI. V lost 6 bases and J lost 9, with 15 bases in between. There are 13 residues in the CDR3. The CDR3 bases are TGTGCCAGCTCGGCAGGGCAGGCAGCTGAGCAGTTCTTC. Translated, it gives CASSAGQAAEQFF.

This chain joins TRBV11-2 and TRBJ1-1, with D unresolved. V was trimmed by 2 bases and J by 1 base, leaving 5 bases between them. Germline V lookup: CDR1 SGHAT, CDR2 FQNNGV. This CDR3 has 13 residues. The CDR3 spells CASSLIKNTEAFF. The DNA for the CDR3 is TGTGCCAGCAGCTTAATCAAGAACACTGAAGCTTTCTTT.

This chain uses TRBV5-8 with TRBJ2-7; a weak D match, TRBD1 (6 bases). CDR3 size: 14 residues. Germline V gives CDR1 SGHTS, CDR2 YDEGEE. V dropped 5 bases and J dropped 4 bases, with 16 bases sitting between them. In DNA, the CDR3 is TGTGCCAGCAGTCAGACCGGGACAATTTACGAGCAGTACTTC. The encoded protein is CASSQTGTIYEQYF.

The rearrangement joins TRBV6-6 to TRBJ2-7; D is uncertain. CDR3 length equals 12 residues. Germline lookup yields CDR1 MNHNY and CDR2 SVGAGI (reference sequence). V shed 0 bases and J shed 12 bases, with 12 bases lying between them. The CDR3 bases are TGTGCCAGCAGTTACTCTGCGGAACGTGGGTACTTC. As protein: CASSYSAERGYF.

This rearrangement joins TRBV27 to TRBJ2-7; TRBD2 aligns across 12 bases. The CDR3 is made up of 15 amino acids. V lost 3 bases to trimming and J lost 2 bases; unmatched junction nucleotides: 2. Germline V gene lookup returns CDR1 MNHEY and CDR2 SMNVEV (reference sequence). CDR3 sequence reads: CASSLGLAGAYEQYF. The CDR3 nucleotides are TGTGCCAGCAGTTTGGGACTAGCGGGCGCCTACGAGCAGTACTTC.

The J gene is TRBJ1-2, the V gene TRBV2; TRBD1 matches 8 bases. The CDR3 spans 12 residues. Germline V lookup: CDR1 SNHLY, CDR2 FYNNEI. With V trimmed by 7 bases and J by 9 bases, 7 bases remained unmatched. The CDR3 loop is CASKDREARYTF. CDR3 nucleotides: TGTGCCAGCAAGGACAGGGAGGCTCGCTACACCTTC.

The chain recombines TRBV29-1 with TRBJ2-7, with 9 bases lining up with TRBD1. Trimming took 0 bases from V and 4 from J; bases not matched to a gene: 7. The germline gives CDR1 SQVTM, CDR2 ANQGSEA. The CDR3 runs 15 residues. Written as DNA, the CDR3 is TGCAGCGTTGAAGAAACAGGGACAGGGCGTTACGAGCAGTACTTC. This codes for CSVEETGTGRYEQYF.

The chain couples TRBV5-4 to TRBJ2-5; the D gene is possibly TRBD2 (7 bases). The germline V gene has CDR1 SGHNT and CDR2 YYREEE (reference sequence). The V and J ends lost 3 bases and 5 bases respectively, with 17 bases between them. The CDR3 totals 15 residues. CDR3 sequence reads: CASSSTGLGGETQYF. The CDR3 region has the DNA TGTGCCAGCAGCTCAACAGGACTAGGGGGGGAGACCCAGTACTTC.

The chain uses TRBV19 and TRBJ1-4; D perhaps matches TRBD1 (6 bases). The CDR3 has 15 residues. Germline loops: CDR1 LNHDA, CDR2 SQIVND (reference sequence). V was clipped by 1 base and J by 3 bases, with 9 bases between them. CDR3 nucleotides: TGTGCCAGTAGTATAGGAGGACAGCCTAATGAAAAACTGTTTTTT. Residues: CASSIGGQPNEKLFF.

This rearrangement joins TRBV6-5 to TRBJ2-1; possible D gene TRBD2, 6 bases. Germline CDR1 is MNHEY and CDR2 is SVGAGI. V was trimmed by 7 bases and J by 4 bases, leaving 17 bases between them. CDR3 size: 15 residues. CDR3 sequence reads: CASNPLGGGYNEQFF. The CDR3 DNA reads TGTGCCAGCAACCCCCTTGGTGGGGGGTACAATGAGCAGTTCTTC.

V is TRBV5-1 and J is TRBJ2-1, with 12 bases that match TRBD1. J lost 2 bases, V lost 0 bases, and 9 bases had no gene match. CDR3 length: 19 amino acids. Per the germline V gene, CDR1 is SGHRS and CDR2 is YFSETQ. The CDR3 region has the DNA TGCGCCAGCAGCTTGGGGGGGACAGGGGGCGCCTTGACCTACAATGAGCAGTTCTTC. It translates to CASSLGGTGGALTYNEQFF. Full variable domain (rest looked up from reference TRBV5-1 and TRBJ2-1): KAGVTQTPRYLIKTRGQQVTLSCSPISGHRSVSWYQQTPGQGLQFLFEYFSETQRNKGNFPGRFSGRQFSNSRSEMNVSTLELGDSALYLCASSLGGTGGALTYNEQFFGPGTRLTVL.

The chain combines TRBV6-5 with TRBJ2-1, with TRBD2 matching over 8 bases. The CDR3 sequence is 16 residues long. CDR1 is MNHEY and CDR2 is SVGAGI in the germline V gene. V gave up 4 bases and J gave up 7 bases; unmatched junction bases: 12. The CDR3 region is CASSSPRSGSWNEQFF. In DNA, the CDR3 is TGTGCCAGCAGTTCCCCACGGAGCGGGAGCTGGAATGAGCAGTTCTTC.

The rearrangement uses TRBV21-1 and TRBJ2-5; the table's D call TRBD2 went unverified against the DNA. TRBV21-1 is deemed a pseudogene. The CDR3 length is 15 residues. The CDR3 DNA reads as TGTGCCAGCAGCAAAGAATTGGAGGGGCAAGAGACCCAGTACTTC. Protein sequence: CASSKELEGQETQYF.

The V and J genes are TRBV28 and TRBJ1-1; D remains ambiguous. CDR1 is MDHEN and CDR2 is SYDVKM in the germline V gene. This CDR3 has 14 residues. V lost 2 bases to trimming and J lost 4 bases, with 11 bases between them. The CDR3 DNA sequence: TGTGCCAGCAGTTTACGAGGGCTGGGCACTGAAGCTTTCTTT. Its translation: CASSLRGLGTEAFF.

This sequence joins TRBV11-2 and TRBJ2-1; 11 bases fit TRBD2. This CDR3 region has 16 residues. CDR1 is SGHAT, CDR2 FQNNGV, per germline. V dropped 4 bases and J dropped 7; count of bases not matched to a gene: 9. This CDR3 reads CASSSTSGRSWNEQFF. The CDR3, as DNA: TGTGCCAGCAGCTCCACTAGCGGGAGAAGTTGGAATGAGCAGTTCTTC.

The gene calls are TRBV7-9 and TRBJ1-4; D uncertain. This CDR3 comprises 14 residues. V shed 0 bases and J shed 4 bases, with 6 bases lying between them. CDR1 and CDR2 from the germline V gene are SEHNR and FQNEAQ (reference sequence). The CDR3 DNA is TGTGCCAGCAGCTTAGCCAGGAATAATGAAAAACTGTTTTTT. Its protein is CASSLARNNEKLFF.

In its sample, this clone was seen once. V is TRBV7-9 and J is TRBJ1-2; D is perhaps TRBD1 (6 bases). Trimming pared 4 bases from V and 4 bases from J, leaving 16 bases between. Germline-derived CDR1 and CDR2 are SEHNR and FQNEAQ (reference sequence). CDR3 length: 15 residues. The chain's CDR3 is CASSSVKQGLYGYTF. The DNA of the CDR3 is TGTGCCAGCAGCTCGGTAAAACAGGGTCTCTATGGCTACACCTTC. Full variable domain (rest looked up from reference TRBV7-9 and TRBJ1-2): DTGVSQNPRHKITKRGQNVTFRCDPISEHNRLYWYRQTLGQGPEFLTYFQNEAQLEKSRLLSDRFSAERPKGSFSTLEIQRTEQGDSAMYLCASSSVKQGLYGYTFGSGTRLTVV.

Regarding this clone: Other nucleotide sequences in the sample specify the same CDR3. The chain joins TRBV27 to TRBJ2-1; possible D gene TRBD1, 6 bases. The CDR3 length is 16 residues. Germline-derived CDR1 and CDR2 are MNHEY and SMNVEV (reference sequence). V gave up 5 bases and J gave up 0 bases, with 14 bases separating them. The CDR3 loop is CASSPRQASSYNEQFF. In DNA form, the CDR3 reads TGTGCCAGCAGTCCCCGACAGGCTAGCTCCTACAATGAGCAGTTCTTC.

The chain joins TRBV2 to TRBJ1-3; D call uncertain. The CDR3 runs 14 residues. V was trimmed by 4 bases and J by 1 base, leaving 8 bases between them. The germline CDR1 and CDR2 sequences are SNHLY and FYNNEI. The CDR3 protein is CASSVGQSGNTIYF. CDR3 sequence (DNA): TGTGCCAGCAGTGTTGGGCAATCTGGAAACACCATATATTTT.

This clone has a single count. The chain couples TRBV7-9 to TRBJ2-7; no reliable D call. Germline CDR1 and CDR2: SEHNR and FQNEAQ (reference sequence). The CDR3 contains 15 residues. V was clipped by 1 base and J by 2 bases, with 12 bases between them. As DNA, the CDR3 is TGTGCCAGCAGCTTAGGAGGAGAATCCACCTACGAGCAGTACTTC. It translates to CASSLGGESTYEQYF. Filled out from reference TRBV7-9 and TRBJ2-7, the complete variable domain reads DTGVSQNPRHKITKRGQNVTFRCDPISEHNRLYWYRQTLGQGPEFLTYFQNEAQLEKSRLLSDRFSAERPKGSFSTLEIQRTEQGDSAMYLCASSLGGESTYEQYFGPGTRLTVT.

This clone was counted once. V usage is TRBV5-4 and J usage is TRBJ1-4; 7 bases line up with TRBD1. Germline trimming cut 4 bases from V and 12 bases from J; bases unmatched to any gene: 12. CDR1 SGHNT and CDR2 YYREEE come from the germline V gene (reference sequence). The CDR3 contains 14 residues. CDR3 residues: CASSLDRSPGELFF. CDR3 DNA sequence: TGTGCCAGCAGCCTGGACAGGTCGCCGGGGGAACTGTTTTTT.

The chain combines TRBV28 with TRBJ1-3; D is uncertain. V was trimmed by 4 bases and J by 0 bases, leaving 19 bases between them. The CDR3 is 18 residues long. CDR1 and CDR2 (germline): MDHEN, SYDVKM. CDR3 sequence: CASSSPFRGLVSGNTIYF. CDR3 in DNA: TGTGCCAGCAGTTCCCCCTTTCGGGGTCTGGTCTCTGGAAACACCATATATTTT.

This CDR3 is CATRDRGKEKLFF. For the CDR3, the DNA is TGTGCCACCCGGGACAGGGGGAAGGAAAAACTGTTTTTT. V gene TRBV19 combines with J gene TRBJ1-4; TRBD1 agrees at 11 bases. The CDR3 runs 13 residues. V trimming: 10 bases; J trimming: 8 bases; junction bases outside the gene matches: 6. CDR1 LNHDA and CDR2 SQIVND come from the germline V gene (reference sequence).

This chain joins TRBV25-1 and TRBJ1-2, with TRBD1 as a possible D gene (6 bases). CDR1 is MGHDK and CDR2 is SYGVNS in the germline V gene. The CDR3 contains 13 residues. Trimming took 5 bases from V and 8 from J, leaving 15 bases between them. The CDR3 loop is CASSSQGYQGYTF. In DNA, the CDR3 is TGTGCCAGCAGTTCCCAGGGGTACCAGGGCTACACCTTC.

V usage is TRBV2 and J usage is TRBJ1-1; D may be TRBD1 (6 bases). There are 15 residues in the CDR3. Germline V CDR1 and CDR2: SNHLY, FYNNEI. Trimming took 1 base from V and 2 from J, leaving 11 bases between them. The CDR3 here is CASSEDPGANTEAFF. The DNA for the CDR3 is TGTGCCAGCAGTGAAGATCCAGGGGCAAACACTGAAGCTTTCTTT. The full variable domain, with the rest looked up from reference TRBV2 and TRBJ1-1, is EPEVTQTPSHQVTQMGQEVILRCVPISNHLYFYWYRQILGQKVEFLVSFYNNEISEKSEIFDDQFSVERPDGSNFTLKIRSTKLEDSAMYFCASSEDPGANTEAFFGQGTRLTVV.

The rearrangement joins TRBV9 to TRBJ2-5, with 7 bases identical to TRBD2. The germline CDR1 and CDR2 sequences are SGDLS and YYNGEE. V was pared by 0 bases and J by 4 bases, with 18 bases of the junction left unmatched. CDR3 length equals 19 residues. CDR3: CASSVAPWVPRESRETQYF. For the CDR3, the DNA is TGTGCCAGCAGCGTAGCCCCATGGGTCCCGCGGGAGTCTAGAGAGACCCAGTACTTC.

This clone was seen a single time. The chain has TRBV6-1 and TRBJ1-2, with 7 bases fitting TRBD1. Germline V gives CDR1 MNHNS, CDR2 SASEGT. The CDR3 spans 12 residues. V shed 8 bases and J 3 bases; nucleotides not matched to a gene: 3. The CDR3 DNA sequence: TGTGCCAGCGGACAGGCGTACTATGGCTACACCTTC. This gives the protein CASGQAYYGYTF.

The rearrangement links TRBV5-4 to TRBJ1-2, with TRBD1 matching 8 bases. The V gene end was trimmed by 4 bases and the J gene end by 2 bases; junction bases not matched to a gene: 7. This CDR3 comprises 15 residues. Germline-derived CDR1 and CDR2 are SGHNT and YYREEE (reference sequence). The CDR3 nucleotides are TGTGCCAGCAGCGTCAAAGGACAGGGAAACTATGGCTACACCTTC. Its translation: CASSVKGQGNYGYTF.

J is TRBJ2-2 and V is TRBV7-2; 14 nucleotides align to TRBD2. The CDR3 covers 17 residues. Trimming at V came to 2 bases and at J to 6 bases, leaving 5 bases not matched to a gene. The V gene's germline CDR1 is SGHTA and CDR2 FQGNSA. The CDR3 coding sequence is TGTGCCAGCAGCTTACGGGGGACTAGCGGGAGCCCCGGGGAGCTGTTTTTT. This codes for CASSLRGTSGSPGELFF.